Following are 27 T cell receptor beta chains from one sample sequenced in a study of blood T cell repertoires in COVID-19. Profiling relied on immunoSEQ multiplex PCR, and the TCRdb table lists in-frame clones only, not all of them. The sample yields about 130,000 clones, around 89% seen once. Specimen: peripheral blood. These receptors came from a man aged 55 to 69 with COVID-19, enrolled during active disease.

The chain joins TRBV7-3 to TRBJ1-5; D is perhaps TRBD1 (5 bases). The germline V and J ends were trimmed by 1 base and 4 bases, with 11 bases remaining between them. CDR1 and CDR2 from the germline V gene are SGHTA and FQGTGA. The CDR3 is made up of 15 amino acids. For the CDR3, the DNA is TGTGCCAGCAGCTTAAACGCAGGGAGGAATCAGCCCCAGCATTTT. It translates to CASSLNAGRNQPQHF. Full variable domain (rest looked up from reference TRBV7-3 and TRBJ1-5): GAGVSQTPSNKVTEKGKYVELRCDPISGHTALYWYRQSLGQGPEFLIYFQGTGAADDSGLPNDRFFAVRPEGSVSTLKIQRTERGDSAVYLCASSLNAGRNQPQHFGDGTRLSIL.

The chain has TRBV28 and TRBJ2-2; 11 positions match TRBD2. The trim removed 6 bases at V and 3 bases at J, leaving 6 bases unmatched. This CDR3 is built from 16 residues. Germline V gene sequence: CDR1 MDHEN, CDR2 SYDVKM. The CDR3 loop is CASSRTSGGYTGELFF. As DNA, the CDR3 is TGTGCCAGCAGCCGAACTAGCGGGGGTTACACCGGGGAGCTGTTTTTT.

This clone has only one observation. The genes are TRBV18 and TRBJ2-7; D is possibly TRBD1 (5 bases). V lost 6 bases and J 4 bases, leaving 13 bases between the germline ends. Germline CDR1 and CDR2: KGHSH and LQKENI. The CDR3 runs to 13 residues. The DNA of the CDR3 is TGTGCCAGCTCCCTCAGGGAAGCTTACGAGCAGTACTTC. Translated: CASSLREAYEQYF. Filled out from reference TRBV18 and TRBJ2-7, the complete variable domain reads NAGVMQNPRHLVRRRGQEARLRCSPMKGHSHVYWYRQLPEEGLKFMVYLQKENIIDESGMPKERFSAEFPKEGPSILRIQQVVRGDSAAYFCASSLREAYEQYFGPGTRLTVT.

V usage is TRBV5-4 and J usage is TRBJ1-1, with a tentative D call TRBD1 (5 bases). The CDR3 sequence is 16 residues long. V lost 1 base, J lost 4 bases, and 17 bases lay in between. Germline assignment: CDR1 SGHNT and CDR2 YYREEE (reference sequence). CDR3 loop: CASSLNLNRLTTEAFF. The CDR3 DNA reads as TGTGCCAGCAGCTTGAATCTTAACAGGCTTACCACTGAAGCTTTCTTT.

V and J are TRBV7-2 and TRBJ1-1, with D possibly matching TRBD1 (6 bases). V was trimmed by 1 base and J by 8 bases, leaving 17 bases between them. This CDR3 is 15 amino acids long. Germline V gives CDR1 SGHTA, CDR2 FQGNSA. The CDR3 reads CASSLDRRGAAEAFF. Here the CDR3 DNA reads TGTGCCAGCAGCTTAGATCGTCGGGGGGCTGCGGAAGCTTTCTTT.

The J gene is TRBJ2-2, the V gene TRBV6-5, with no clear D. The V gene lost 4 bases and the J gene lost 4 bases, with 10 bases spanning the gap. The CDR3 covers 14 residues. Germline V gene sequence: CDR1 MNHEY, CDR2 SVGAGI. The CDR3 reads CASSSLLGTGELFF. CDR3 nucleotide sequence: TGTGCCAGCAGTTCCCTCCTAGGCACCGGGGAGCTGTTTTTT.

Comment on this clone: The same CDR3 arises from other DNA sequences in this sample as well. CDR3 sequence (DNA): TGTGCCAGCAGTTACTCGACAGGGGGCTACACCTTC. Its protein is CASSYSTGGYTF. The chain combines TRBV6-5 with TRBJ1-2; 7 bases are a match to TRBD1. There are 12 residues in the CDR3. Unmatched junction bases numbered 0, after V lost 0 bases and J lost 8 bases. From germline, CDR1 is MNHEY and CDR2 SVGAGI.

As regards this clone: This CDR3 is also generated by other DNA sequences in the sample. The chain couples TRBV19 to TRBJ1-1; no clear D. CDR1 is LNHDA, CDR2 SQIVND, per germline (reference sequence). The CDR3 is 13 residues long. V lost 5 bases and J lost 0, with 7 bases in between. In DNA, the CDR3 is TGTGCCAGTAGTGGCCAGTTGAACACTGAAGCTTTCTTT. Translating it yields CASSGQLNTEAFF. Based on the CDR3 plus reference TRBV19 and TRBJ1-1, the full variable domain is DGGITQSPKYLFRKEGQNVTLSCEQNLNHDAMYWYRQDPGQGLRLIYYSQIVNDFQKGDIAEGYSVSREKKESFPLTVTSAQKNPTAFYLCASSGQLNTEAFFGQGTRLTVV.

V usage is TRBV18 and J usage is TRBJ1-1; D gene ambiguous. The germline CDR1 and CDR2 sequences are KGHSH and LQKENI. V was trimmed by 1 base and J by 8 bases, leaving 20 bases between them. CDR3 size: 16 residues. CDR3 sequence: CASSPQEVSRAREAFF. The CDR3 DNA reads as TGTGCCAGCTCACCACAGGAGGTTAGCCGAGCCAGAGAAGCTTTCTTT.

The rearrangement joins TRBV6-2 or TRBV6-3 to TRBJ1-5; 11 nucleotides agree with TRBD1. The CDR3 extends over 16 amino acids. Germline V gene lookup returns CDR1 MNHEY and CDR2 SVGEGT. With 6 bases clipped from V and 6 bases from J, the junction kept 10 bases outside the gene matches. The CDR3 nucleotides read TGTGCCAGCAGCCCTTCGGACAGGGGGCTTGGTCAGCCCCAGCATTTT. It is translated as CASSPSDRGLGQPQHF.

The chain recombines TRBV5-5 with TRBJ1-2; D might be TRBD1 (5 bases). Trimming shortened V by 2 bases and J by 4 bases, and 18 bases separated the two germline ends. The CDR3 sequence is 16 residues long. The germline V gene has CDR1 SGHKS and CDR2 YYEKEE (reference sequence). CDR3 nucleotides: TGTGCCAGCAGCTTATTAGAGGGACTTGGGATCTATGGCTACACCTTC. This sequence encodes CASSLLEGLGIYGYTF.

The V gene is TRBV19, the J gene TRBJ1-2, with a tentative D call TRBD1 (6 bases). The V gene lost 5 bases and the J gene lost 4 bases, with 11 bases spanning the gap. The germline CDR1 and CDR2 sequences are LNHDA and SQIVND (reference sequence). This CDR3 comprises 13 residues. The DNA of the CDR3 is TGTGCCAGTAGTGGGGGGGCCTTCTATGGCTACACCTTC. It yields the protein CASSGGAFYGYTF.

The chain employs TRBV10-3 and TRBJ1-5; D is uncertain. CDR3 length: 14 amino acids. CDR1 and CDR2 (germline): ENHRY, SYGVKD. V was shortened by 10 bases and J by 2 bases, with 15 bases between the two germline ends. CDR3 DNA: TGTGCCAACGGGGTGGGAGCGGGCAATCAGCCCCAGCATTTT. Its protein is CANGVGAGNQPQHF.

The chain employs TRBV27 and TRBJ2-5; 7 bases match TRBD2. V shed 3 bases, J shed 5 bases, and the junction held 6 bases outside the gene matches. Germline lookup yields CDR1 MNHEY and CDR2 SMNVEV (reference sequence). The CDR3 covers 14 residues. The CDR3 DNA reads TGTGCCAGCAGTTTCGTCAGCGGGGAGGAGACCCAGTACTTC. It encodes CASSFVSGEETQYF.

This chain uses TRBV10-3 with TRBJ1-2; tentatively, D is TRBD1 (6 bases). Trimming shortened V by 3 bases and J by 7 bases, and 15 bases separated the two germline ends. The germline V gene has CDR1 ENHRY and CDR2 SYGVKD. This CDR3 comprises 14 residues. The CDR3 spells CAISEQGLGFGYTF. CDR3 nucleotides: TGTGCCATCAGTGAACAGGGCTTGGGGTTTGGCTACACCTTC.

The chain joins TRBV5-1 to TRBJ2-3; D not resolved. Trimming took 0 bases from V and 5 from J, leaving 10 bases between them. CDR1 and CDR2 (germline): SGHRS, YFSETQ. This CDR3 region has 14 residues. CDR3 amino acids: CASSLADSRDTQYF. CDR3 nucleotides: TGCGCCAGCAGCTTGGCCGACTCGAGAGATACGCAGTATTTT.

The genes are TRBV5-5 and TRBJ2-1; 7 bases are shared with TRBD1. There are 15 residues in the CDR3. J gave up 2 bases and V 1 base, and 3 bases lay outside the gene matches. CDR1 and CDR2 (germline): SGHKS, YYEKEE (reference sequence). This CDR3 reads CASSLHGQAYNEQFF. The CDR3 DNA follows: TGTGCCAGCAGCTTGCATGGACAGGCCTACAATGAGCAGTTCTTC. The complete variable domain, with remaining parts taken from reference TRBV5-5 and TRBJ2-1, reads DAGVTQSPTHLIKTRGQQVTLRCSPISGHKSVSWYQQVLGQGPQFIFQYYEKEERGRGNFPDRFSARQFPNYSSELNVNALLLGDSALYLCASSLHGQAYNEQFFGPGTRLTVL.

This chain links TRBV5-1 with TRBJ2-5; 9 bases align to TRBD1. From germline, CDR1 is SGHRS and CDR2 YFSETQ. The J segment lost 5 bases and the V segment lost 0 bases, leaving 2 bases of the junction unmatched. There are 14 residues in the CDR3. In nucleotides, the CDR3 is TGCGCCAGCAGCTTGGCCGGACAGGGGGAGACCCAGTACTTC. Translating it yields CASSLAGQGETQYF.

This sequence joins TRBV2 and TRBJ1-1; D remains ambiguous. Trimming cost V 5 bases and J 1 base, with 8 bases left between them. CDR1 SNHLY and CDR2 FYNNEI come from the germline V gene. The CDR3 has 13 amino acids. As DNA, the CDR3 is TGTGCCAGCAGTATTGGGCCGAACACTGAAGCTTTCTTT. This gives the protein CASSIGPNTEAFF.

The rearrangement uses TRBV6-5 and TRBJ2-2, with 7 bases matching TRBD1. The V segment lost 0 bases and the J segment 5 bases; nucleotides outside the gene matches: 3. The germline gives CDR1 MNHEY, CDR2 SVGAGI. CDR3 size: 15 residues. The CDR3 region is CASSYSGGGTGELFF. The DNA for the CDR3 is TGTGCCAGCAGTTACTCAGGGGGCGGGACCGGGGAGCTGTTTTTT.

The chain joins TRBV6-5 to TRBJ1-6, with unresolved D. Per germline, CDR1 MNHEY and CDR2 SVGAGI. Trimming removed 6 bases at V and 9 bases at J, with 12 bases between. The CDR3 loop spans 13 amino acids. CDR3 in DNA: TGTGCCAGCAGAGTTGGCCTGCCTTCACCCCTCCACTTT. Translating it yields CASRVGLPSPLHF.

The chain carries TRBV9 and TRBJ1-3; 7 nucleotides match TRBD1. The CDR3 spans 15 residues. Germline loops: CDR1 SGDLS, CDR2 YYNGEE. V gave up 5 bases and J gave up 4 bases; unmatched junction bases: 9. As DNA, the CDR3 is TGTGCCAGCAGGAGGGGGGACAGCGCAGGAAACACCATATATTTT. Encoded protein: CASRRGDSAGNTIYF.

For the CDR3, the DNA is TGTGCCAGCAGTTTCCACCGACCAGGGAGGTGGCCAACTAATGAAAAACTGTTTTTT. It specifies CASSFHRPGRWPTNEKLFF. This rearrangement joins TRBV14 to TRBJ1-4; a weak D match, TRBD1 (5 bases). The CDR3 covers 19 residues. Germline loops: CDR1 SGHDN, CDR2 FVKESK. V shed 6 bases and J shed 0 bases, with 23 bases lying between them.

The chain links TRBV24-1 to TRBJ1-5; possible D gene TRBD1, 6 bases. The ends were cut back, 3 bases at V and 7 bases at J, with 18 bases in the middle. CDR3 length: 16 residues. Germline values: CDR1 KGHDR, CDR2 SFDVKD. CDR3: CATSDPARGDGQPQHF. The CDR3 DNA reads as TGTGCCACCAGTGATCCCGCCAGGGGTGATGGACAGCCCCAGCATTTT.

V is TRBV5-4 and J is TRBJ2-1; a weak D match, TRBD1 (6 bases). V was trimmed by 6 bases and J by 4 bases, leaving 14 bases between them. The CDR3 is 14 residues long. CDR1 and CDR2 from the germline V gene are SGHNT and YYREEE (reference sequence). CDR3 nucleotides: TGTGCCAGCACCGCCCAGGGGCCATACAATGAGCAGTTCTTC. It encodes CASTAQGPYNEQFF.

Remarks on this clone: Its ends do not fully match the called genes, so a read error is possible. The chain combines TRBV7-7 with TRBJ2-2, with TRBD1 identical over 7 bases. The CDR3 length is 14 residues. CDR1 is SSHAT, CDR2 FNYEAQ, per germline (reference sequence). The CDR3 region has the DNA TGTGCTAGCAGCCCAGGACAGGCCCCCGGGGAGCTGTTTTTT. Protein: CASSPGQAPGELFF.

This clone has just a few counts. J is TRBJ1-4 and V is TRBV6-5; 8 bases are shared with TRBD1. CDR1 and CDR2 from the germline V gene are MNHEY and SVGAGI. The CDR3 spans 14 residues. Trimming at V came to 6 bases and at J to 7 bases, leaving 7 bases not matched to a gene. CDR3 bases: TGTGCCAGCAGGTGGACAGGGAGTATTGAAAAACTGTTTTTT. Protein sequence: CASRWTGSIEKLFF.